These 17 T cell receptor beta chains were all obtained from the same sample, sequenced in a study of OX40 agonist ivuxolimab in advanced cancers. Produced via immunoSEQ multiplex PCR; TCRdb's table is partial and in-frame only. The data hold tens of thousands of clones, with 80% to 95% observed a single time. Sequenced here: CD4+ or CD8+ T cells sorted from blood, sampled in a trial of the OX40 agonist ivuxolimab. Receptors were obtained from an adult with an advanced solid tumor such as melanoma, head and neck, liver or kidney cancer.

The rearrangement uses TRBV13 and TRBJ2-1, with D unclear. This CDR3 region has 11 residues. V lost 1 base and J 8 bases, leaving 3 bases between the germline ends. Germline assignment: CDR1 PRHDT and CDR2 FYEKMQ (reference sequence). The CDR3 is CASSLVDEQFF. The DNA for the CDR3 is TGTGCCAGCAGCTTAGTGGATGAGCAGTTCTTC. The complete variable domain, with remaining parts taken from reference TRBV13 and TRBJ2-1, reads AAGVIQSPRHLIKEKRETATLKCYPIPRHDTVYWYQQGPGQDPQFLISFYEKMQSDKGSIPDRFSAQQFSDYHSELNMSSLELGDSALYFCASSLVDEQFFGPGTRLTVL.

The J gene is TRBJ2-5, the V gene TRBV5-6; D gene unclear. CDR1 SGHDT and CDR2 YYEEEE come from the germline V gene. The CDR3 has 14 residues. The germline V and J ends were trimmed by 2 bases and 2 bases, with 10 bases remaining between them. This CDR3 reads CASSFWTEQETQYF. The CDR3 DNA follows: TGTGCCAGCAGCTTTTGGACGGAGCAAGAGACCCAGTACTTC.

The chain joins TRBV19 to TRBJ2-7; a weak D match, TRBD2 (6 bases). Trimming shortened V by 3 bases and J by 4 bases, and 13 bases separated the two germline ends. CDR3 length: 14 residues. Germline V CDR1 and CDR2: LNHDA, SQIVND (reference sequence). In DNA form, the CDR3 reads TGTGCCAGTAGTATTGATGAGGGGACTTACGAGCAGTACTTC. Translated: CASSIDEGTYEQYF. Filled out from reference TRBV19 and TRBJ2-7, the complete variable domain reads DGGITQSPKYLFRKEGQNVTLSCEQNLNHDAMYWYRQDPGQGLRLIYYSQIVNDFQKGDIAEGYSVSREKKESFPLTVTSAQKNPTAFYLCASSIDEGTYEQYFGPGTRLTVT.

The rearrangement links TRBV28 to TRBJ1-6; no clear D gene. V lost 7 bases and J lost 0, with 16 bases in between. Germline V lookup: CDR1 MDHEN, CDR2 SYDVKM. The CDR3 extends over 17 amino acids. In DNA, the CDR3 is TGTGCCAGCATGAAGACACCCAGGAGCTCCTATAATTCACCCCTCCACTTT. It yields the protein CASMKTPRSSYNSPLHF.

This chain joins TRBV7-9 and TRBJ1-6; D unresolved. The CDR3 is 14 residues long. Germline loops: CDR1 SEHNR, CDR2 FQNEAQ (reference sequence). Trimming took off 8 bases at V and 5 bases at J, with 13 bases between the two ends. CDR3 DNA: TGTGCCAGCGTAAGCAGAAGCGATAATTCACCCCTCCACTTT. It translates to CASVSRSDNSPLHF.

There are a few counts of this clone. This rearrangement joins TRBV4-1 to TRBJ1-6, with a possible D match to TRBD1 (6 bases). CDR1 and CDR2 (germline): MGHRA, YSYEKL. V was pared by 3 bases and J by 10 bases, with 7 bases between. The CDR3 totals 12 residues. The CDR3 sequence is CASSHQGSPLHF. The CDR3 DNA sequence: TGCGCCAGCAGCCATCAGGGGTCACCCCTCCACTTT.

V usage is TRBV9 and J usage is TRBJ1-1; D is perhaps TRBD1 (5 bases). CDR1 and CDR2 from the germline V gene are SGDLS and YYNGEE. This CDR3 spans 15 amino acids. Trimming stripped 0 bases from V and 0 bases from J, with 9 bases between. The CDR3 DNA reads TGTGCCAGCAGCGTAGCCGGGGCTTTGAACACTGAAGCTTTCTTT. It yields the protein CASSVAGALNTEAFF. Drawing the rest from reference TRBV9 and TRBJ1-1, the complete variable domain is DSGVTQTPKHLITATGQRVTLRCSPRSGDLSVYWYQQSLDQGLQFLIQYYNGEERAKGNILERFSAQQFPDLHSELNLSSLELGDSALYFCASSVAGALNTEAFFGQGTRLTVV.

V usage is TRBV4-2 and J usage is TRBJ1-5; possibly TRBD1 for D (5 bases). Germline CDR1 and CDR2: LGHNA and YNFKEQ. The V end lost 2 bases, the J end lost 7 bases, and 12 bases lay between the germline ends. The CDR3 extends over 14 amino acids. DNA of the CDR3: TGTGCCAGCAGCCAAAAAGGGGACTGGCAGCCCCAGCATTTT. It codes for CASSQKGDWQPQHF.

This chain joins TRBV29-1 and TRBJ2-5; TRBD2 agrees at 8 bases. The CDR3 covers 15 residues. Germline-derived CDR1 and CDR2 are SQVTM and ANQGSEA. With 1 base clipped from V and 5 bases from J, the junction kept 9 bases outside the gene matches. The CDR3 loop reads CSVEGMSGGKETQYF. CDR3 nucleotide sequence: TGCAGCGTTGAAGGGATGAGCGGGGGAAAGGAGACCCAGTACTTC.

The rearrangement joins TRBV29-1 to TRBJ1-2; possibly TRBD1 for D (6 bases). Germline V gives CDR1 SQVTM, CDR2 ANQGSEA. V lost 3 bases, J lost 4 bases, and 12 bases lay in between. The CDR3 contains 13 residues. Here the CDR3 reads CSVETGLGYGYTF. In nucleotides, the CDR3 is TGCAGCGTTGAGACAGGTTTGGGCTATGGCTACACCTTC.

J is TRBJ1-1 and V is TRBV7-9; no clear D. The germline V gene encodes CDR1 SEHNR and CDR2 FQNEAQ (reference sequence). The CDR3 contains 11 residues. V was cut by 5 bases and J by 1 base, with 2 bases left in between. CDR3 sequence reads: CASSRNTEAFF. The CDR3 coding sequence is TGTGCCAGCAGCCGGAACACTGAAGCTTTCTTT.

This sequence joins TRBV19 and TRBJ1-5, with D unclear. The CDR3 spans 17 residues. The germline V gene encodes CDR1 LNHDA and CDR2 SQIVND (reference sequence). The V end was cut by 5 bases, the J end by 1 base, with 18 bases between. CDR3: CASSPGFDFWSNQPQHF. DNA of the CDR3: TGTGCCAGTAGTCCGGGGTTTGATTTCTGGAGCAATCAGCCCCAGCATTTT.

The J gene is TRBJ1-2, the V gene TRBV15; the D is unclear. From germline, CDR1 is LNHNV and CDR2 YYDKDF (reference sequence). V lost 5 bases, J lost 0 bases, and 10 bases lay in between. The CDR3 covers 14 residues. This CDR3 reads CATSLSGTNYGYTF. The CDR3 DNA is TGTGCCACCAGCCTAAGTGGAACTAACTATGGCTACACCTTC.

The V and J genes are TRBV5-5 and TRBJ2-7; no reliable D call. Germline loops: CDR1 SGHKS, CDR2 YYEKEE (reference sequence). The V end lost 2 bases, the J end lost 6 bases, and 9 bases lay between the germline ends. The CDR3 is made up of 12 amino acids. The CDR3: CASSLEIGEQYF. CDR3 in DNA: TGTGCCAGCAGCTTAGAAATCGGCGAGCAGTACTTC.

The V call is TRBV2, the J call TRBJ2-7; 10 bases match TRBD2. Germline CDR1 is SNHLY and CDR2 is FYNNEI. This CDR3 spans 17 amino acids. V was pared by 3 bases and J by 2 bases, with 10 bases of the junction left unmatched. CDR3 sequence reads: CASSDPGLAGDAYEQYV. CDR3 DNA sequence: TGTGCCAGCAGTGATCCCGGGCTAGCGGGGGACGCCTACGAGCAGTACGTC.

The chain employs TRBV5-5 and TRBJ1-5; weak D call: TRBD1 (6 bases). The CDR3 sequence is 15 residues long. Germline CDR1 and CDR2: SGHKS and YYEKEE (reference sequence). Deletions cut 0 bases from V and 4 bases from J, with 11 bases between. The DNA for the CDR3 is TGTGCCAGCAGCTTGGACAGGGCGGGTAATCAGCCCCAGCATTTT. It is translated as CASSLDRAGNQPQHF.

The chain uses TRBV7-6 and TRBJ1-4, with a weak D call TRBD1 (5 bases). Trimming cost V 1 base and J 8 bases, with 17 bases left between them. This CDR3 is built from 16 residues. Looked up from germline, CDR1 is SGHVS and CDR2 is FNYEAQ. CDR3 in DNA: TGTGCCAGCAGCTTAGAGGTGGCAGGGCTGGAAGAAAAACTGTTTTTT. Its protein product is CASSLEVAGLEEKLFF. Complete variable domain (other parts from reference TRBV7-6 and TRBJ1-4): GAGVSQSPRYKVTKRGQDVALRCDPISGHVSLYWYRQALGQGPEFLTYFNYEAQQDKSGLPNDRFSAERPEGSISTLTIQRTEQRDSAMYRCASSLEVAGLEEKLFFGSGTQLSVL.